The clone carrying this T cell receptor (beta chain) was found a few times. Time point of the sample: pre-sensitization, week 0. The treatment was: therapeutic diphenylcyclopropenone sensitization with weekly scalp DPC. The donor pool consisted of alopecia patients aged 18 to 70 years, considered suitable for DPC. What the library attached to individual cDNA molecules were unique molecular identifiers. TCRdb redid the calling of the RACE reads with MiXCR, one entry per CDR3 protein. The sample holds 200,000 to 300,000 distinct CDR3 sequences; roughly 8.9% are singletons and the top ten take about 2.5%. The germline gives CDR1 MGHRA, CDR2 YSYEKL. This CDR3 contains 16 residues. V lost 0 bases and J lost 5, with 16 bases in between. The sample comes from a study of human T cells and chemical hapten exposure. Turning to the study itself: Patients, largely female, had alopecia areata, totalis or universalis.

The receptor was derived from a woman between 40 and 50 years old with alopecia areata. Some clones in this sample may be carry-over from other donors' samples. The rearrangement links TRBV4-1 to TRBJ2-5, with D possibly called TRBD1 or TRBD2 (5 bases each). Sequencing used whole blood, obtained in connection with sensitization to the hapten diphenylcyclopropenone (DPC). CDR3 sequence (DNA): TGCGCCAGCAGCCAAGATGGGCAGGGCCGAGGGGAGACCCAGTACTTC. Translated, it gives CASSQDGQGRGETQYF.